This T cell receptor (beta chain) derives from a study of blood T cell repertoires in COVID-19 (dated by TCRdb to about 2020). With regard to the full study: Collaborator samples came from the United States, Italy and Spain and covered acute and convalescent phases of COVID-19. The prospective study material was composed of cDNA or gDNA derived from T cells, B-cell-depleted T cells, or PBMCs. Deeply sampled blood TCRbeta repertoires from subjects exposed to, actively infected with, or recovered from COVID-19 were included in the dataset. The repertoires were made available in a free public database intended to serve as a resource for research on the immune response to SARS-CoV-2. The samples were drawn from two sources: the first 160 participants of the ongoing ImmuneRACE study, and approximately 1,300 subjects contributed by 6 global collaborators. The sample metadata nearly always contained a de-identified subject ID, COVID-19 status, age in years and sex. Where HLA class I and class II types were available, the types were taken from metadata supplied by the sample provider, not from assay-based typing.

Results and caveats for the whole study, not just this receptor: The quantity of clinical and demographic metadata differed by source and by participant and was supplied without curation.

This clone appeared a few times. Its antigen is currently not known. No per-base quality is available; no much larger clone lies one base away. V is pared back by 2 bases and J by 1 base, with 10 bases lying between the germline termini. For CDR1 and CDR2, the germline V gene (reference sequence) lists SGHNT and YYREEE. The CDR3 sequence holds 14 residues, the cysteine and phenylalanine included. The entry retains the CDR3 DNA only, 42 bases that are in frame from base 1. Each collaborating institution followed its own protocols to collect whole blood in K2EDTA tubes. For TCRbeta analysis, collaborator samples were shipped as frozen whole blood, as isolated PBMCs, or as DNA extracted from either sample type. TCRbeta CDR3 regions were amplified from genomic DNA by means of the immunoSEQ Assay, a bias-controlled multiplex PCR. Processing in the source paper ran as follows. The number of nucleated cells in each sample was estimated by amplification of reference gene primers within the assay. Sequence reads were collapsed and filtered to measure the absolute abundance of every unique TCRbeta CDR3 rearrangement. For each sample, productive Simpson clonality was calculated by taking the square root of Simpson's diversity index across productive rearrangements. The table comes from immuneACCESS by way of TCRdb, which keeps in-frame sequences with V and J called. Part of the clones is missing from these tables; in studies checked, under half for an unresolved V gene and the rest for unknown reasons. The D gene and trimming were derived from the DNA, and the V and J assignments and clone size from that table. Within this sample are approximately 70,000 clones, with approximately 80% of them counted one time only. Roughly 0.83% of the sample is in the top ten clones.

This TCR came from a woman between 65 and 79 years old with acute or convalescent COVID-19. This receptor chain uses TRBV5-4 and TRBJ2-7; the D region possibly corresponds to TRBD2 (6 bases align). Sequenced input: peripheral blood. The CDR3 region: CASSLFSGSYEQYF. The bases are TGTGCCAGCAGCTTATTTAGCGGTTCCTACGAGCAGTACTTC.